Listed below are T cell receptor beta chains from one sample, sequenced in a study of blood T cell repertoires in COVID-19. Some clones are missing from TCRdb's copy, which holds only in-frame ones; the method was immunoSEQ multiplex PCR. The sample lists around 81,000 clones, 83% occurring once. Material: peripheral blood. These receptors came from a man older than 75 with acute or convalescent COVID-19. CDR3s include the opening cysteine and the closing phenylalanine or tryptophan. The order of the fields is J gene, V gene, clone size, D gene, CDR3 DNA, CDR3 protein. A D gene is named only where the DNA matches it firmly. Expanded clones are given a class, and other clones once, few, many or no size at all.

>TRBJ2-7|TRBV19|NA|TRBD1
TGTGCCAGTAGTGCCTTCCGGGACAGAACCTACGAGCAGTACTTC
CASSAFRDRTYEQYF
>TRBJ2-7|TRBV6-5|NA|NA
TGTGCCAGCACCCAGACTGTCTACGAGCAGTACTTC
CASTQTVYEQYF
>TRBJ2-4|TRBV4-3|once|TRBD1
TGCGCCAGCAGCCAGGCCGGGACAGGGAATGTTCAGTACTTC
CASSQAGTGNVQYF
>TRBJ1-5|TRBV5-8|NA|TRBD1
TGTGCCAGCAACGAACCGACAGGGACCAATCAGCCCCAGCATTTT
CASNEPTGTNQPQHF
>TRBJ2-5|TRBV2|NA|NA
TGTGCCAGCAGTGTGCAGCGGCCTGGGGAGACCCAGTACTTC
CASSVQRPGETQYF
>TRBJ2-1|TRBV28|NA|TRBD2
TGTGCCAGCTATGAGACTAGCGGGGCCCACAATGAGCAGTTCTTC
CASYETSGAHNEQFF
>TRBJ1-5|TRBV10-2|NA|NA
TGCGCCAGCAGAGAGGGGGGGAGCAATCAGCCCCAGCATTTT
CASREGGSNQPQHF
>TRBJ1-5|TRBV7-3|NA|NA
TGTGCCAGCAGCTTCTTAATTGATCAGCCCCAGCATTTT
CASSFLIDQPQHF
>TRBJ1-3|TRBV5-7|NA|NA
TGTGCCAGCAGCTCAGGTAAAACAGGGAGCTCTGGAAACACCATATATTTT
CASSSGKTGSSGNTIYF
>TRBJ2-3|TRBV19|NA|TRBD2
TGTGCCAGTAGTATGGGGGGACTAGCAAATGCTGCCACAGATACGCAGTATTTT
CASSMGGLANAATDTQYF
>TRBJ2-5|TRBV7-2|NA|TRBD1
TGTGCCAGCAGCGGCGCGGGACAGGGGGCAATAGAGACCCAGTACTTC
CASSGAGQGAIETQYF
>TRBJ2-5|TRBV19|NA|NA
TGTGCCAGTAGTATTAGAGAAGAGACCCAGTACTTC
CASSIREETQYF
>TRBJ1-3|TRBV5-5|NA|NA
TGTGCCAGCAGCTTGAACGAGGGCTGGGACACCATATATTTT
CASSLNEGWDTIYF
>TRBJ2-1|TRBV7-3|NA|TRBD2
TGTGCCAGCAGCGCTACGAGGACTAGCTCCTACAATGAGCAGTTCTTC
CASSATRTSSYNEQFF
>TRBJ2-4|TRBV28|few|NA
TGTGCCAGCAGTTCACAGGGAGTACTAGCCAAAAACATTCAGTACTTC
CASSSQGVLAKNIQYF